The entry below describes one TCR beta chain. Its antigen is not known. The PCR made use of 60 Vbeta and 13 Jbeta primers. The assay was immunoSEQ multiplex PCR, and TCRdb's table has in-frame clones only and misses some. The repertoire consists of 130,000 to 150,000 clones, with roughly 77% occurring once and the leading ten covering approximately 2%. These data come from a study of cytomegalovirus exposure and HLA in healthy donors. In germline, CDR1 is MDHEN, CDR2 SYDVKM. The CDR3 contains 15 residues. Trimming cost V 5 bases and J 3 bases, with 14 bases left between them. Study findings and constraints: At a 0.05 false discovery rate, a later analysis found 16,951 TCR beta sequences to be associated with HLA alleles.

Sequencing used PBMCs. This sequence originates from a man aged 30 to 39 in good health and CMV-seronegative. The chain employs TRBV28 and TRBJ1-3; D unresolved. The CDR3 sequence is CASSRSTAGGNTIYF. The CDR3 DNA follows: TGTGCCAGCAGTCGCTCGACTGCTGGTGGAAACACCATATATTTT. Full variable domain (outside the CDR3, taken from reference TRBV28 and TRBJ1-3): DVKVTQSSRYLVKRTGEKVFLECVQDMDHENMFWYRQDPGLGLRLIYFSYDVKMKEKGDIPEGYSVSREKKERFSLILESASTNQTSMYLCASSRSTAGGNTIYFGEGSWLTVV.